This passage covers 12 T cell receptor beta chains from one sample sequenced in a study of cytomegalovirus exposure and HLA in healthy donors. Use of 60 Vbeta and 13 Jbeta primers characterized the PCR. TCRdb keeps only in-frame clones here, not all; method: immunoSEQ multiplex PCR. The sample comprises approximately 150,000 clones, around 86% of which are singletons, and around 2.3% rests with the top ten. The sample comprised PBMCs. These TCRs come from a male donor in good health and CMV-seronegative.

The rearrangement links TRBV6-1 to TRBJ1-5; 8 nucleotides line up with TRBD1. The J segment lost 9 bases and the V segment lost 11 bases, leaving 18 bases of the junction unmatched. Germline V gene sequence: CDR1 MNHNS, CDR2 SASEGT. This CDR3 has 15 amino acids. CDR3: CASQPPTGAGRPQHF. The CDR3 bases are TGTGCCTCCCAACCGCCGACAGGGGCCGGGCGGCCCCAGCATTTT.

The V call is TRBV27, the J call TRBJ1-5; the D gene is possibly TRBD1 (5 bases). Germline CDR1 is MNHEY and CDR2 is SMNVEV (reference sequence). The CDR3 loop spans 13 amino acids. Trimming removed 1 base from V and 6 bases from J, with 7 bases in between. The CDR3 is CASSLFQGQPQHF. Written as DNA, the CDR3 is TGTGCCAGCAGTTTATTTCAGGGTCAGCCCCAGCATTTT.

The V gene is TRBV6-6, the J gene TRBJ1-2; 10 nucleotides align to TRBD1. After removal of 0 bases from V and 6 bases from J, the junction contained 4 bases not matched to a gene. This CDR3 spans 15 amino acids. Germline V CDR1 and CDR2: MNHNY, SVGAGI (reference sequence). CDR3 in DNA: TGTGCCAGCAGTTACTCGGACAGGGGGGTCGATGGCTACACCTTC. Translation gives CASSYSDRGVDGYTF.

The chain recombines TRBV6-1 with TRBJ1-6; D remains unclear. CDR3 size: 15 residues. Germline V gene lookup returns CDR1 MNHNS and CDR2 SASEGT. V lost 7 bases and J 6 bases, leaving 16 bases between the germline ends. CDR3 protein: CASTGEVAANSPLHF. In nucleotides, the CDR3 is TGTGCCAGCACTGGGGAGGTGGCAGCTAATTCACCCCTCCACTTT.

This chain joins TRBV4-3 and TRBJ2-2, with 10 positions matching TRBD1. Trimming took 4 bases from V and 7 from J; bases not matched to a gene: 6. Germline V gene lookup returns CDR1 LGHNA and CDR2 YSLEER. The CDR3 is 15 residues long. The CDR3, as DNA: TGCGCCAGCAGCCCGGGACAGGGGCGGCACGGGGAGCTGTTTTTT. It codes for CASSPGQGRHGELFF.

This clone was picked up a small number of times. V and J are TRBV18 and TRBJ1-2, with TRBD1 matching over 8 bases. V lost 3 bases and J lost 3; bases outside the gene matches: 0. The CDR3 runs to 13 residues. Germline V gene lookup returns CDR1 KGHSH and CDR2 LQKENI. The CDR3 region is CASSPTGDYGYTF. DNA of the CDR3: TGTGCCAGCTCACCGACAGGGGACTATGGCTACACCTTC.

This chain uses TRBV18 with TRBJ1-2; 7 nucleotides align to TRBD1. The CDR3 loop spans 14 amino acids. The germline V gene has CDR1 KGHSH and CDR2 LQKENI. V was pared by 3 bases and J by 8 bases, with 9 bases of the junction left unmatched. The CDR3, as DNA: TGTGCCAGCTCACCCGCTACAGGGGAAGGAGGCTACACCTTC. Protein: CASSPATGEGGYTF.

The rearrangement uses TRBV25-1 and TRBJ1-6, with 8 bases aligning to TRBD1. The CDR3 length is 18 residues. After removal of 4 bases from V and 3 bases from J, the junction contained 11 bases not matched to a gene. From germline, CDR1 is MGHDK and CDR2 SYGVNS. The DNA of the CDR3 is TGTGCCAGCAGTGCTCAACCCCGGACAGGGATCTATAATTCACCCCTCCACTTT. The encoded protein is CASSAQPRTGIYNSPLHF.

This chain links TRBV28 with TRBJ1-4; TRBD1 is a possible D gene (5 bases). The CDR3 totals 15 residues. With 3 bases removed from V and 3 bases from J, the gap between germline ends came to 11 bases. Germline loops: CDR1 MDHEN, CDR2 SYDVKM. The chain's CDR3 is CASSLGGNSNEKLFF. CDR3 coding DNA: TGTGCCAGCAGTTTGGGGGGGAACTCTAATGAAAAACTGTTTTTT.

The chain has TRBV9 and TRBJ1-2; no reliable D call. The germline gives CDR1 SGDLS, CDR2 YYNGEE. Trimming pared 0 bases from V and 5 bases from J, leaving 11 bases between. The length of the CDR3 is 14 residues. Here the CDR3 DNA reads TGTGCCAGCAGCGTAGCTATGTCCGATTATGGCTACACCTTC. Protein product: CASSVAMSDYGYTF.

The rearrangement joins TRBV7-9 to TRBJ1-5; a possible D gene is TRBD1 (5 bases). Germline CDR1 reads SEHNR; CDR2 reads FQNEAQ (reference sequence). V was trimmed by 5 bases and J by 3 bases, leaving 11 bases between them. The CDR3 consists of 14 residues. Here the CDR3 reads CASSPGGDNQPQHF. The CDR3 DNA reads TGTGCCAGCAGCCCCGGAGGGGACAATCAGCCCCAGCATTTT.

This chain connects TRBV6-1 to TRBJ1-2; D is possibly TRBD1 (5 bases). Trimming stripped 3 bases from V and 5 bases from J, with 10 bases between. The CDR3 is made up of 13 amino acids. Germline CDR1 is MNHNS and CDR2 is SASEGT. DNA of the CDR3: TGTGCCAGCAGTGATAGGTCAGGGTATGGCTACACCTTC. This encodes CASSDRSGYGYTF.